This T cell receptor (beta chain) is drawn from a study of blood T cell repertoires in COVID-19. Study-wide background: PBMCs, B-cell-depleted T cells, or T cells provided the cDNA or gDNA that made up the material.

Trimming at V came to 5 bases and at J to 5 bases, leaving 9 bases not matched to a gene. The CDR3 has 15 residues. Germline V lookup: CDR1 SGHTA, CDR2 FQGNSA. In the authors' workflow: By means of reference gene primer amplification, nucleated cell counts were estimated. Only in-frame clones appear in the TCRdb table, and some are missing; sequencing was by immunoSEQ multiplex PCR. V and J calls and clone size follow that table, whereas D and trimming were derived from the DNA. The repertoire holds 95,000 to 150,000 clones, with around 77% as singletons. The clonotype was recovered from a man between 60 and 75 years old with active or convalescent COVID-19. The genes are TRBV7-2 and TRBJ2-5; 9 bases agree with TRBD2. Sequenced input: peripheral blood. The CDR3 reads CASSPPGGRAETQYF. The CDR3 DNA reads TGTGCCAGCAGCCCACCGGGCGGGAGGGCCGAGACCCAGTACTTC.